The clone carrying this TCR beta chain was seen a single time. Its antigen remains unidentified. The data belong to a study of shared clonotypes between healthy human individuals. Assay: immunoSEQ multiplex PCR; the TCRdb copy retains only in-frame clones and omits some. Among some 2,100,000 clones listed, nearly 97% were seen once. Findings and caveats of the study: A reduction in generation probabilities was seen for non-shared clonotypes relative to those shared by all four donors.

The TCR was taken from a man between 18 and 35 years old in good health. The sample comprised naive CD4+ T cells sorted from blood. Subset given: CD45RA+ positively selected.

CDR3 amino acids: CASSPSGTGTYEQYF. CDR3 in DNA: TGTGCCAGCAGCCCATCCGGGACAGGGACCTACGAGCAGTACTTC. The chain has TRBV14 and TRBJ2-7; TRBD1 agrees at 9 bases. This CDR3 has 15 residues. Germline CDR1 SGHDN, CDR2 FVKESK. The J segment lost 2 bases and the V segment lost 4 bases, leaving 6 bases of the junction unmatched.